These T cell receptor beta chains were read from a single sample in a study of blood T cell repertoires in COVID-19. The protocol was immunoSEQ multiplex PCR, while the TCRdb copy is restricted to in-frame clones and leaves out a portion. The table includes some 350,000 clones, around 87% detected once. Sequencing was done on a sample of PBMCs or T cells enriched from blood (not recorded which). The source of these receptors is a woman aged 30 to 39 who had recovered from COVID-19. The CDR3 runs from the conserved cysteine through the conserved F or W. A D gene is named only where the DNA matches it firmly. Clone sizes are given selectively: once, few, many, or a class where the clone is expanded.

D,size,V,J,DNA,CDR3
.,.,TRBV4-1,TRBJ1-6,TGCGCCAGCAGCCAAGACCCCGGCCCGGGGGGTTCACCCCTCCACTTT,CASSQDPGPGGSPLHF
TRBD1,.,TRBV7-9,TRBJ1-6,TGTGCCAGCAGCTCCACAGGGGACGGTTCACCCCTCCACTTT,CASSSTGDGSPLHF
TRBD1,.,TRBV7-9,TRBJ1-2,TGTGCCAGCAGCGTGGGACAGGCCCCTCACTATGGCTACACCTTC,CASSVGQAPHYGYTF
.,.,TRBV6-5,TRBJ2-7,TGTGCCAGCAGTTACGGGGGCTTCTCCTACGAGCAGTACTTC,CASSYGGFSYEQYF
TRBD2,.,TRBV3-1/TRBV3-2,TRBJ2-3,TGTGCCAGCAGCCAAGGGTTTAGCGGGAACTTACATCCAGATACGCAGTATTTT,CASSQGFSGNLHPDTQYF
.,.,TRBV4-2,TRBJ2-7,TGTGCCAGCAGCCAAGATCTAGGCCCCCCCTACGAGCAGTACTTC,CASSQDLGPPYEQYF
.,.,TRBV5-6,TRBJ1-6,TGTGCCAGCAGCTTGTGGGGGCTGTCACCCCTCCACTTT,CASSLWGLSPLHF
TRBD1,.,TRBV7-7,TRBJ2-1,TGTGCCAGCAGCCCCGGGACAGGGGACTCCAATGAGCAGTTCTTC,CASSPGTGDSNEQFF
.,.,TRBV28,TRBJ1-6,TGTGCCAGCAGAACACGGAGGGGTTCACCCCTCCACTTT,CASRTRRGSPLHF
TRBD1,.,TRBV5-1,TRBJ2-7,TGCGCCAGCAGCTTAATGGGGACAGGGTTCTCCGAGCAGTACTTC,CASSLMGTGFSEQYF
.,.,TRBV9,TRBJ2-5,TGTGCCAGCAGCACGGGGACAGCGGGAGAGACCCAGTACTTC,CASSTGTAGETQYF
.,.,TRBV3-1/TRBV3-2,TRBJ2-3,TGTGCCAGCTCCACTTGGGGGCTCACAGATACGCAGTATTTT,CASSTWGLTDTQYF
.,.,TRBV9,TRBJ1-5,TGTGCCAGCAGCTCGACTTTGAATCAGCCCCAGCATTTT,CASSSTLNQPQHF
.,many,TRBV4-1,TRBJ1-2,TGCGCCAGCAGCCACCGGGACAAGGCCAACTATGGCTACACCTTC,CASSHRDKANYGYTF
TRBD1,.,TRBV7-9,TRBJ2-7,TGTGCCAGCAGCTCCCCGGGACAGGCTCCCTACGAGCAGTACTTC,CASSSPGQAPYEQYF
.,.,TRBV14,TRBJ1-5,TGTGCCAGCAGCCCCCGGACAGAGGACAATCAGCCCCAGCATTTT,CASSPRTEDNQPQHF
TRBD2,.,TRBV10-2,TRBJ2-7,TGCGCCAGCAGTGAGTCTTTAGCGGGGGGTTCAGGAGAGCAGTACTTC,CASSESLAGGSGEQYF
TRBD2,.,TRBV27,TRBJ2-7,TGTGCCAGCAGACGAAGACTAGCGGGGGATTACGAGCAGTACTTC,CASRRRLAGDYEQYF